This T cell receptor (beta chain) derives from a study of early T cells in non-severe SARS-CoV-2 infection. Study context: The authors sequenced bulk RNA from unsorted whole blood, leaving chains unpaired. Points from the study as a whole: VDJdb-based matching was biased toward anti-spike CD8 responses and missed private and CD4 specificities.

This clonotype was seen ten or more times. Its antigen remains unknown. Researchers tagged individual cDNA molecules with unique molecular identifiers. TCRdb independently ran MiXCR on the 5' RACE reads; one entry per CDR3 protein. The top ten hold about 4% of the sample, which has fewer than 30,000 distinct CDR3 sequences, approximately 4% seen once. The sequencing sample was made of whole blood. The origin of this receptor is an adult who was a healthcare worker with PCR-confirmed SARS-CoV-2 infection or an uninfected control (not recorded which).

CDR3 coding DNA: TGTGCCAGAAACCGGCAACCCCCCTGGGCTAGCGTTACCTACGAGCAGTACTTC. Its protein is CARNRQPPWASVTYEQYF. V gene TRBV7-3 combines with J gene TRBJ2-7; D may be TRBD2 (6 bases). Trimming cost V 9 bases and J 2 bases, with 29 bases left between them. CDR1 is SGHTA and CDR2 is FQGTGA in the germline V gene. The CDR3 extends over 18 amino acids.